The clone carrying this T cell receptor beta chain was picked up many times. Its antigen is still unknown. Amplified regions were TCR beta CDR3 sequences from RNA transcripts. During a first-round RT-PCR of the TCR CDR3, the HTBI primer set was used. TCRdb passed the multiplex PCR reads through MiXCR, listing each CDR3 protein once. The sample yields about 380,000 distinct CDR3 sequences, about 13% seen once. With 7 bases clipped from V and 1 base from J, the junction kept 10 bases outside the gene matches. The CDR3 is 15 amino acids. The germline gives CDR1 MNHNS, CDR2 SASEGT. This record comes from a study of T cells in Graves' hyperthyroidism and ophthalmopathy. Points from the study as a whole: Before onset, ophthalmopathy was predicted by the model a median approximately 6.5 months earlier.

The V call is TRBV6-1, the J call TRBJ2-7, with 7 nucleotides matching TRBD2. The specimen sequenced was blood. The receptor was isolated from a young man with Graves' hyperthyroidism that later progressed to Graves' ophthalmopathy. DNA of the CDR3: TGTGCCAGCACTTCCCCGGTGGGGGGGTCCTACGAGCAGTACTTC. It is translated as CASTSPVGGSYEQYF.